This paragraph covers one T cell receptor beta chain sequence. The record originates from a study of shared clonotypes between healthy human individuals. The naive CD8 fraction comprised CD45RO-negative cells positively selected for CCR7 and excluded terminally differentiated effector memory CD45RA+ cells. Donors were Caucasian adults residing in Nashville, Tennessee, USA. As handled by the study authors: As immunoSEQ supplied junction-only sequences (without quality scores), filtering differed. Sequenced by immunoSEQ multiplex PCR; TCRdb stores in-frame clones only, minus some. Clonal size and the V and J genes are those of that table, whereas D and trimming came from the DNA. The table shows roughly 590,000 clones, with around 95% occurring only once. Sequenced: naive CD8+ T cells sorted from blood. The clonotype comes from a woman aged 25 to 39 in good health.

As DNA, the CDR3 is TGTGCCAGCAGCCAGACAGGGGACGAGCAGTACTTC. Protein sequence: CASSQTGDEQYF. J is TRBJ2-7 and V is TRBV7-9; 8 nucleotides align to TRBD1. Germline V CDR1 and CDR2: SEHNR, FQNEAQ (reference sequence). After removal of 5 bases from V and 5 bases from J, the junction contained 2 bases not matched to a gene. This CDR3 spans 12 amino acids.